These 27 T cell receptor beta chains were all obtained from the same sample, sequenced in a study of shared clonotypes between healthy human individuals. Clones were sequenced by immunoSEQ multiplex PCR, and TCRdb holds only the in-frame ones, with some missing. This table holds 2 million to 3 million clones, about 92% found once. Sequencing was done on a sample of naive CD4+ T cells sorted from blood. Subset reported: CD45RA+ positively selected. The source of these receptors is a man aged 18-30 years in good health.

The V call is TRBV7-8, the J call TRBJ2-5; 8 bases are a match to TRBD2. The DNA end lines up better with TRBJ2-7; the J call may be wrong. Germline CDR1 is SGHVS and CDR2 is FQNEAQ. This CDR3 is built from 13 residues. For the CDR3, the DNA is TGTGCCAGCAGCCGACTAGCGTTCTACGAGCAGTACTTC. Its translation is CASSRLAFYEQYF.

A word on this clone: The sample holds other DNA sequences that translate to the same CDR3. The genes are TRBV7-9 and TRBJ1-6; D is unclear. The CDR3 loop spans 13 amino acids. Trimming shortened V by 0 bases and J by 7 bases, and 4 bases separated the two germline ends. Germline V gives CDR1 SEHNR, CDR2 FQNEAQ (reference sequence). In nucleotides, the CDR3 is TGTGCCAGCAGCTTAGCGGGGAATTCACCCCTCCACTTT. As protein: CASSLAGNSPLHF.

The chain's CDR3 is CASRPGGLAGVYEQYF. The CDR3 DNA sequence: TGTGCCAGCAGGCCCGGGGGACTAGCGGGGGTATACGAGCAGTACTTC. The V and J genes are TRBV25-1 and TRBJ2-7; 14 positions agree with TRBD2. The CDR3 covers 16 residues. Germline CDR1 reads MGHDK; CDR2 reads SYGVNS. The ends lost 6 bases at V and 4 bases at J; junction bases unmatched: 8.

CDR3 in amino acids: CASSHGQSLSNQPQHF. The CDR3 DNA reads as TGTGCCAGCAGCCATGGACAGTCCCTTAGCAATCAGCCCCAGCATTTT. The chain joins TRBV5-6 to TRBJ1-5, with D possibly TRBD1 on 6 matching bases. The CDR3 has 16 amino acids. The V end was cut by 4 bases, the J end by 0 bases, with 14 bases between. The germline V gene encodes CDR1 SGHDT and CDR2 YYEEEE. Supplemented by reference TRBV5-6 and TRBJ1-5, the full variable domain reads DAGVTQSPTHLIKTRGQQVTLRCSPKSGHDTVSWYQQALGQGPQFIFQYYEEEERQRGNFPDRFSGHQFPNYSSELNVNALLLGDSALYLCASSHGQSLSNQPQHFGDGTRLSIL.

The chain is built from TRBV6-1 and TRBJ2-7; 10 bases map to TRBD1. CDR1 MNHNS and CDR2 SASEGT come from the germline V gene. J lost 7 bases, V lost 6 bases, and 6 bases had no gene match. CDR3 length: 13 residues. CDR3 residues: CASRGDRGGEQYF. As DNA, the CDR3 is TGTGCCAGCAGGGGGGACAGGGGAGGGGAGCAGTACTTC.

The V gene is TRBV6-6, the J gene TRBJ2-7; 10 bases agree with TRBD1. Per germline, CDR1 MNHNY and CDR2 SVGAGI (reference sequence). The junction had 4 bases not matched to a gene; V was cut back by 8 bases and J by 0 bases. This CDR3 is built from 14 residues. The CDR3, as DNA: TGTGCCAGCCGGGACAGGGGCAACTCCTACGAGCAGTACTTC. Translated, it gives CASRDRGNSYEQYF.

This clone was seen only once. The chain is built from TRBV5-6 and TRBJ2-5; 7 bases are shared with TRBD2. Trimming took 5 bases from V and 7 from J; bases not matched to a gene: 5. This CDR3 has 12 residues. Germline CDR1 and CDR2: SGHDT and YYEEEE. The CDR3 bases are TGTGCCAGCAGGGTCTGGGAGGGGACCCAGTACTTC. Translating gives CASRVWEGTQYF.

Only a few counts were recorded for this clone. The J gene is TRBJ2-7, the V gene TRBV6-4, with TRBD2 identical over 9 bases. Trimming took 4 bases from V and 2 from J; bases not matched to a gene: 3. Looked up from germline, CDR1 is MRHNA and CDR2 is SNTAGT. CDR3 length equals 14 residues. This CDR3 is CASSATSGTYEQYF. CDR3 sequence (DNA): TGTGCCAGCAGTGCGACTAGCGGTACCTACGAGCAGTACTTC.

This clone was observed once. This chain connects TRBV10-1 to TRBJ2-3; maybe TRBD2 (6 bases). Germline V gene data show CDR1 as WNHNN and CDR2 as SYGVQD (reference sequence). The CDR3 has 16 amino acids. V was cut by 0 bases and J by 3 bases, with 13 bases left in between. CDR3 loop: CASSESGGGVTDTQYF. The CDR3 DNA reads TGCGCCAGCAGTGAGTCTGGGGGAGGAGTGACAGATACGCAGTATTTT.

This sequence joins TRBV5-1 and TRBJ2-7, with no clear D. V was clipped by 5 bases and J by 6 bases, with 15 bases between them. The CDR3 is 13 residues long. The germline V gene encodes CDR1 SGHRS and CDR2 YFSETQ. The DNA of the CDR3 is TGCGCCAGCAGTCTCTCTTCCAAAGGCGAGCAGTACTTC. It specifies CASSLSSKGEQYF.

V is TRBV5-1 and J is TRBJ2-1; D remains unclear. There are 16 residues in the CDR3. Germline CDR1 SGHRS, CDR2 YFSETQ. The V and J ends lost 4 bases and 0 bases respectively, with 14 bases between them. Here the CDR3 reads CASSRADTTSYNEQFF. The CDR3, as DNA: TGCGCCAGCAGCCGGGCTGACACTACCTCCTACAATGAGCAGTTCTTC.

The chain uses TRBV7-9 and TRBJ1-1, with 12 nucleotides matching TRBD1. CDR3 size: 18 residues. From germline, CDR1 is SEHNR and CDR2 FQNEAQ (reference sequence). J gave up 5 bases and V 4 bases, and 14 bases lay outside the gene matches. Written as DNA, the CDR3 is TGTGCCAGCAGCTCCTCCCGCGGGACAGGGGGCGCATCGACTGAAGCTTTCTTT. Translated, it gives CASSSSRGTGGASTEAFF.

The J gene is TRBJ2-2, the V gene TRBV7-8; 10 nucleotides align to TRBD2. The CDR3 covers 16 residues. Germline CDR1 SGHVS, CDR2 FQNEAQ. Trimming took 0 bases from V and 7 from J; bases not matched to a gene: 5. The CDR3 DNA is TGTGCCAGCAGCTTAGCGAGCGGGAGGGCCGGCGGGGAGCTGTTTTTT. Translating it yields CASSLASGRAGGELFF.

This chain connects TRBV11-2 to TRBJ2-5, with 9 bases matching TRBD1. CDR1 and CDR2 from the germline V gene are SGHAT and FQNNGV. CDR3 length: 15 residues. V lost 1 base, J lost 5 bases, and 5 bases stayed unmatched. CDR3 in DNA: TGTGCCAGCAGCTTAGGGGACAGGGATGAGGAGACCCAGTACTTC. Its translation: CASSLGDRDEETQYF.

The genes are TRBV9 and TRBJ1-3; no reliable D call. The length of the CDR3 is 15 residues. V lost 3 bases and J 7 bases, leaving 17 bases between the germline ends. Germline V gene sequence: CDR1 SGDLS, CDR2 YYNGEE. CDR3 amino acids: CASSGDLLVRNTIYF. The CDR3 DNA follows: TGTGCCAGCAGCGGCGACTTACTAGTCCGCAACACCATATATTTT.

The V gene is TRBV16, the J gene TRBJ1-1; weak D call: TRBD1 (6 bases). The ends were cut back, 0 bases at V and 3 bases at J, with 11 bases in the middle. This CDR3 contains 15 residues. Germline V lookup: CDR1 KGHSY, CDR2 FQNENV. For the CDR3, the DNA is TGTGCCAGCAGCCAATCTTATCAGGGGTACACTGAAGCTTTCTTT. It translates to CASSQSYQGYTEAFF.

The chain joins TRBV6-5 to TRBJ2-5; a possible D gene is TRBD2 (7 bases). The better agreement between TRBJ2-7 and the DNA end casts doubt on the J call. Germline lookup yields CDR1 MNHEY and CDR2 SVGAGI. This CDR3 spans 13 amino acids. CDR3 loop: CASSRGASYEQYF. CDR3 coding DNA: TGTGCCAGCAGTCGGGGGGCCTCCTACGAGCAGTACTTC.

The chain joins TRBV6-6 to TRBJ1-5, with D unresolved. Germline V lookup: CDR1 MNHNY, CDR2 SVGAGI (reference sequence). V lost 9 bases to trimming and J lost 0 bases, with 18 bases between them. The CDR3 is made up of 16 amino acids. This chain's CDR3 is CASTPGSHYSNQPQHF. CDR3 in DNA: TGTGCCAGTACACCCGGGTCACATTATAGCAATCAGCCCCAGCATTTT.

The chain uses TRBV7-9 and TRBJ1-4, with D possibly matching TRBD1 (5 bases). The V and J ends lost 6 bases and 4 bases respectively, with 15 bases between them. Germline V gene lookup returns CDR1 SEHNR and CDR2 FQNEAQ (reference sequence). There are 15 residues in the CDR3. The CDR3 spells CASRIGQGVNEKLFF. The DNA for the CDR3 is TGTGCCAGCAGAATAGGGCAGGGAGTTAATGAAAAACTGTTTTTT.

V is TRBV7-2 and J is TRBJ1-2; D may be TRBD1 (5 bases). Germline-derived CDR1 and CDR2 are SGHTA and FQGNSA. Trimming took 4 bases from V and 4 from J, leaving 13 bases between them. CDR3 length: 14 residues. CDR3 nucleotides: TGTGCCAGCAGCTCGGGGACGGCAAGCTATGGCTACACCTTC. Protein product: CASSSGTASYGYTF.

The CDR3 DNA reads as TGTGCCAGCAGCGAGTGGACTACCCAAGAGACCCAGTACTTC. Protein product: CASSEWTTQETQYF. This chain links TRBV2 with TRBJ2-5; tentatively, D is TRBD2 (6 bases). The CDR3 is made up of 14 amino acids. The ends were cut back, 6 bases at V and 1 base at J, with 12 bases in the middle. Germline loops: CDR1 SNHLY, CDR2 FYNNEI.

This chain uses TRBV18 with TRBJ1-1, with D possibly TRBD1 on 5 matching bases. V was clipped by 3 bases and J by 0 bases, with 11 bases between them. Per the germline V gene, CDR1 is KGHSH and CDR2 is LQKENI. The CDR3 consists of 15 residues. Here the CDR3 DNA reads TGTGCCAGCTCACCGACAGTTAACATGAACACTGAAGCTTTCTTT. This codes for CASSPTVNMNTEAFF.

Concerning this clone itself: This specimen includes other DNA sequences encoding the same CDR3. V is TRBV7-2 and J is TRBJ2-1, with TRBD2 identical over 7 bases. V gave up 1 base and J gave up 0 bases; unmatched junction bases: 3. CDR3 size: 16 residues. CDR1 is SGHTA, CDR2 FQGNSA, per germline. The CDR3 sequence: CASSLEGGSSYNEQFF. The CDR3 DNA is TGTGCCAGCAGCTTAGAAGGCGGGAGCTCCTACAATGAGCAGTTCTTC.

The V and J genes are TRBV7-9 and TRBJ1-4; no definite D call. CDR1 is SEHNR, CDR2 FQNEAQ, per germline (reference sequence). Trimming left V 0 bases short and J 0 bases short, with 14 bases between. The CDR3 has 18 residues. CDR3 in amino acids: CASSLARALTATNEKLFF. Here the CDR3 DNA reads TGTGCCAGCAGCTTAGCGCGGGCCTTAACGGCAACTAATGAAAAACTGTTTTTT.

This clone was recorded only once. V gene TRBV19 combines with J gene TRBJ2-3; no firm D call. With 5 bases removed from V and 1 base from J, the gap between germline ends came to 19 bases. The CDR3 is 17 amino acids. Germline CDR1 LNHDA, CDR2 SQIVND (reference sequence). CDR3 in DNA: TGTGCCAGTAGTTCGGAAAAAATACCTGTGCGCACAGATACGCAGTATTTT. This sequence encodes CASSSEKIPVRTDTQYF. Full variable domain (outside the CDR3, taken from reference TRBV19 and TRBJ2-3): DGGITQSPKYLFRKEGQNVTLSCEQNLNHDAMYWYRQDPGQGLRLIYYSQIVNDFQKGDIAEGYSVSREKKESFPLTVTSAQKNPTAFYLCASSSEKIPVRTDTQYFGPGTRLTVL.

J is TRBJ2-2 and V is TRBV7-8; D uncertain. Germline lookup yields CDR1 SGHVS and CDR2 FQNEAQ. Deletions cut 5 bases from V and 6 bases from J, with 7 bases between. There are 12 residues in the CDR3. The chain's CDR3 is CASSRLAGELFF. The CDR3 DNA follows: TGTGCCAGCAGCAGGTTGGCCGGGGAGCTGTTTTTT.

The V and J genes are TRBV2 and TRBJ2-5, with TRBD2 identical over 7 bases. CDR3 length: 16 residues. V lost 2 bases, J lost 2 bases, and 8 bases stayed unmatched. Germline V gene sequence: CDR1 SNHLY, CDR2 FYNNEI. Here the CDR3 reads CASSEYPAGQQETQYF. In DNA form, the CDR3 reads TGTGCCAGCAGTGAATATCCAGCGGGGCAACAAGAGACCCAGTACTTC.